Listed below are T cell receptor beta chains from one sample, sequenced in a study of T cell responses to AZD1222 COVID-19 vaccine. The assay was immunoSEQ multiplex PCR, and TCRdb's table has in-frame clones only and misses some. The sample gives about 170,000 clones, more than 80% of which show up once; about 3.9% is in the top ten. Sequenced material: peripheral blood, taken on day 0 of AZD1222 vaccination. The receptors were sampled from an adult in good health. CDR3s include the opening cysteine and the closing phenylalanine or tryptophan. The D gene is left open where the match is weak. Expanded clones get a size class; other rows say once, few or many, or leave the size out.

v_call	cdr3_length	d_call	clone_size	j_call	cdr3_aa	cdr3_nt
TRBV9	16	TRBD1	NA	TRBJ1-3	CASSTGQGSAGNTIYF	TGTGCCAGCAGTACGGGACAGGGATCGGCTGGAAACACCATATATTTT
TRBV6-4	16	NA	NA	TRBJ2-6	CASSDGESSGANVLTF	TGTGCCAGCAGTGATGGAGAATCATCTGGGGCCAACGTCCTGACTTTC
TRBV20-1	11	NA	NA	TRBJ2-3	CSARSTDTQYF	TGCAGTGCTAGAAGCACAGATACGCAGTATTTT
TRBV12-5	15	TRBD1	NA	TRBJ2-3	CASGTGQGSTDTQYF	TGTGCTAGTGGTACGGGACAGGGTAGCACAGATACGCAGTATTTT
TRBV19	12	TRBD1	NA	TRBJ1-2	CASSKRQGGYTF	TGTGCCAGTAGTAAGAGACAGGGTGGCTACACCTTC
TRBV27	19	TRBD2	NA	TRBJ2-2	CASSSPGLAGVPPTGELFF	TGTGCCAGCAGTTCTCCCGGACTAGCGGGGGTGCCACCCACCGGGGAGCTGTTTTTT
TRBV7-7	15	TRBD1	NA	TRBJ2-1	CASSRAVDRRDEQFF	TGTGCCAGCAGCCGGGCCGTGGACAGGCGGGATGAGCAGTTCTTC
TRBV5-6	16	NA	NA	TRBJ1-2	CASRSDSPDLFYGYTF	TGTGCCAGCAGGTCGGACAGCCCGGACCTATTCTATGGCTACACCTTC
TRBV27	13	NA	once	TRBJ2-1	CASTSGAYNEQFF	TGTGCCAGCACCTCAGGGGCCTACAATGAGCAGTTCTTC
TRBV5-4	17	TRBD1	NA	TRBJ1-2	CASSLATGLQTNYGYTF	TGTGCCAGCAGCTTGGCGACAGGGCTCCAGACTAACTATGGCTACACCTTC
TRBV7-2	15	NA	NA	TRBJ1-6	CASSLASGVHSPLHF	TGTGCCAGCAGCTTAGCGTCCGGGGTTCATTCACCCCTCCACTTT
TRBV7-8	15	TRBD1	NA	TRBJ1-5	CASSLEQGGNQPQHF	TGTGCCAGCAGCTTAGAACAGGGGGGCAATCAGCCCCAGCATTTT
TRBV5-1	13	TRBD1	NA	TRBJ2-7	CASSLDRGYEQYF	TGCGCCAGCAGCTTGGACAGGGGATACGAGCAGTACTTC
TRBV18	15	TRBD1	NA	TRBJ1-1	CASSEGQAMNTEAFF	TGTGCCAGCTCAGAGGGACAGGCTATGAACACTGAAGCTTTCTTT
TRBV6-1	13	NA	NA	TRBJ2-1	CASSEGTYNEQFF	TGTGCCAGCAGTGAAGGGACCTACAATGAGCAGTTCTTC
TRBV5-6	12	TRBD1	NA	TRBJ1-1	CASSTGGSEAFF	TGTGCCAGCAGCACAGGGGGCAGTGAAGCTTTCTTT
TRBV28	15	NA	NA	TRBJ2-1	CASSLLGTDHNEQFF	TGTGCCAGCAGTTTATTAGGGACTGATCACAATGAGCAGTTCTTC
TRBV4-1	13	NA	NA	TRBJ1-1	CASSQDWEGEAFF	TGCGCCAGCAGCCAAGATTGGGAGGGTGAAGCTTTCTTT
TRBV5-1	13	NA	NA	TRBJ2-5	CASSGSGKETQYF	TGCGCCAGCAGCGGGTCAGGGAAAGAGACCCAGTACTTC
TRBV20-1	11	NA	few	TRBJ1-4	CSASRREKLFF	TGCAGTGCTAGCCGTCGGGAAAAACTGTTTTTT
TRBV13	12	NA	NA	TRBJ1-6	CASSLGVSPLHF	TGTGCCAGCAGCCTCGGTGTTTCACCCCTCCACTTT
TRBV19	15	NA	NA	TRBJ2-4	CASGSAEVAKNIQYF	TGTGCCAGTGGATCAGCGGAGGTAGCCAAAAACATTCAGTACTTC
TRBV27	13	NA	once	TRBJ1-5	CASSWGANQPQHF	TGTGCCAGCAGTTGGGGGGCTAATCAGCCCCAGCATTTT
TRBV9	12	NA	NA	TRBJ2-1	CASSVYRGEQFF	TGTGCCAGCAGCGTATACCGGGGTGAGCAGTTCTTC
TRBV27	18	NA	NA	TRBJ1-1	CASSLSPPQTTENTEAFF	TGTGCCAGCAGTTTATCGCCCCCTCAGACGACAGAGAACACTGAAGCTTTCTTT
TRBV6-1	13	NA	few	TRBJ1-1	CASSESGNTEAFF	TGTGCCAGCAGTGAATCAGGGAACACTGAAGCTTTCTTT